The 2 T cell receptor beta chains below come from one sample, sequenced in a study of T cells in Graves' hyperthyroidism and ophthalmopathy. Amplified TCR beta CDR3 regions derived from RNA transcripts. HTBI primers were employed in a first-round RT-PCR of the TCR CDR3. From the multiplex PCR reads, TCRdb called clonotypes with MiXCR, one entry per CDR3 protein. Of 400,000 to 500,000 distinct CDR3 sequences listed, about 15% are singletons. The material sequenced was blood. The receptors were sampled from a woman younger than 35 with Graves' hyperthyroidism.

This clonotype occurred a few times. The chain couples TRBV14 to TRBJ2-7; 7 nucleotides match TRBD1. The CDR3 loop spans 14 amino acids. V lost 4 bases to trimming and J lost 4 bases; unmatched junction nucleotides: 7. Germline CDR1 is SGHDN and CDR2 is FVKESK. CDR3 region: CASSPLDRWYEQYV. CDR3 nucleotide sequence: TGTGCCAGCAGCCCCTTGGACAGGTGGTACGAGCAGTACGTC.

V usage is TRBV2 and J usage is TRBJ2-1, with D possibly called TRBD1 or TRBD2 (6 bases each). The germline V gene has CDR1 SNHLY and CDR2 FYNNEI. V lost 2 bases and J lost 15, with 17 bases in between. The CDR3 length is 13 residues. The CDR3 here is CASSEKVARGVFF. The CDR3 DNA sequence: TGTGCCAGCAGTGAAAAGGTAGCGAGGGGGGTGTTCTTC.